The 13 T cell receptor beta chains below all came from one sample that was sequenced in a study of blood T cell repertoires in COVID-19. Generated by immunoSEQ multiplex PCR, the TCRdb table keeps only in-frame clones and is missing some. The data show 270,000 or so clones, 83% seen once. Material for sequencing was peripheral blood. These receptors all stem from a woman between 50 and 59 years old who had recovered from COVID-19.

Concerning this clone: Mismatch with germline at one junction end may stem from a read error. The chain has TRBV6-9 and TRBJ2-7; D is possibly TRBD2 (6 bases). This CDR3 is 10 amino acids long. Germline V gives CDR1 MNHGY, CDR2 SVAAGI. The CDR3 DNA follows: TGTGCCTCCCCGGGGGACCGGAGCGTCTTC. Encoded protein: CASPGDRSVF.

The chain links TRBV28 to TRBJ1-2, with TRBD1 matching 7 bases. The germline gives CDR1 MDHEN, CDR2 SYDVKM. J was trimmed by 5 bases and V by 4 bases; bases with no gene match: 4. This CDR3 has 13 residues. CDR3 region: CASSYGQVYGYTF. In nucleotides, the CDR3 is TGTGCCAGCAGTTACGGACAGGTGTATGGCTACACCTTC.

The CDR3 protein is CASSQESSGGLGEQFF. The CDR3 DNA reads as TGCGCCAGCAGCCAAGAAAGCAGCGGGGGCCTAGGGGAGCAGTTCTTC. This chain links TRBV4-1 with TRBJ2-1, with TRBD2 identical over 8 bases. This CDR3 has 16 amino acids. CDR1 is MGHRA, CDR2 YSYEKL, per germline. Losses at the gene ends were 0 bases for V and 10 bases for J; bases not matched to a gene: 11.

The chain couples TRBV28 to TRBJ1-1; 8 bases agree with TRBD1. CDR1 MDHEN and CDR2 SYDVKM come from the germline V gene. The CDR3 consists of 16 residues. J gave up 1 base and V 5 bases, and 9 bases lay outside the gene matches. CDR3 protein: CASSPRTGSTNTEAFF. The CDR3 coding sequence is TGTGCCAGCAGTCCCCGGACAGGGAGTACGAACACTGAAGCTTTCTTT.

This chain uses TRBV4-3 with TRBJ1-6, with no clear D. CDR1 is LGHNA, CDR2 YSLEER, per germline. This CDR3 has 13 residues. Trimming stripped 1 base from V and 13 bases from J, with 11 bases between. The CDR3 DNA sequence: TGCGCCAGCAGCCAAGGACTTCTGTGGCCCCTCCACTTT. Its protein is CASSQGLLWPLHF.

This sequence joins TRBV7-2 and TRBJ2-7; 13 nucleotides match TRBD2. There are 15 residues in the CDR3. Per the germline V gene, CDR1 is SGHTA and CDR2 is FQGNSA. J was trimmed by 2 bases and V by 5 bases; bases with no gene match: 3. The CDR3 sequence: CASSPTSGGAYEQYF. CDR3 DNA sequence: TGTGCCAGCAGCCCAACTAGCGGGGGGGCCTACGAGCAGTACTTC.

The chain links TRBV5-4 to TRBJ1-2; the D gene is possibly TRBD1 (6 bases). Trimming removed 7 bases from V and 2 bases from J, with 12 bases in between. This CDR3 comprises 13 residues. Looked up from germline, CDR1 is SGHNT and CDR2 is YYREEE (reference sequence). The CDR3 here is CASGLQGNYGYTF. The CDR3 bases are TGTGCCAGCGGGTTGCAGGGGAACTATGGCTACACCTTC.

This chain uses TRBV5-6 with TRBJ1-2; 11 positions agree with TRBD1. Losses at the gene ends were 6 bases for V and 3 bases for J; bases not matched to a gene: 19. Germline V gives CDR1 SGHDT, CDR2 YYEEEE. The CDR3 has 19 amino acids. CDR3 amino acids: CASTTRTGGAVNLHYGYTF. The CDR3 DNA is TGTGCCAGCACCACCCGGACAGGGGGCGCGGTTAACTTACACTATGGCTACACCTTC. Drawing the rest from reference TRBV5-6 and TRBJ1-2, the complete variable domain is DAGVTQSPTHLIKTRGQQVTLRCSPKSGHDTVSWYQQALGQGPQFIFQYYEEEERQRGNFPDRFSGHQFPNYSSELNVNALLLGDSALYLCASTTRTGGAVNLHYGYTFGSGTRLTVV.

V usage is TRBV28 and J usage is TRBJ1-1; 9 bases are a match to TRBD1. This CDR3 comprises 12 residues. The germline CDR1 and CDR2 sequences are MDHEN and SYDVKM. The trim removed 3 bases at V and 10 bases at J, leaving 3 bases unmatched. The CDR3 DNA sequence: TGTGCCAGCAGTTTTGAGGACAGGGGAGCTTTCTTT. This translates into CASSFEDRGAFF.

The chain links TRBV10-3 to TRBJ2-2; TRBD2 matches at 9 bases. The V gene end was trimmed by 9 bases and the J gene end by 5 bases; junction bases not matched to a gene: 10. CDR1 and CDR2 from the germline V gene are ENHRY and SYGVKD. CDR3 length: 15 amino acids. This CDR3 reads CAIGTSWAGTGELFF. CDR3 nucleotides: TGTGCCATTGGGACTAGCTGGGCTGGAACCGGGGAGCTGTTTTTT.

The chain uses TRBV24-1 and TRBJ1-3; the D gene is possibly TRBD1 (5 bases). There are 18 residues in the CDR3. V lost 0 bases and J lost 0, with 14 bases in between. Germline lookup yields CDR1 KGHDR and CDR2 SFDVKD. Here the CDR3 reads CATSDLRSGQGSGNTIYF. The DNA of the CDR3 is TGTGCCACCAGTGATTTGCGGTCAGGGCAAGGCTCTGGAAACACCATATATTTT.

This chain links TRBV7-2 with TRBJ2-3; no clear D. This CDR3 spans 16 amino acids. Trimming cost V 0 bases and J 7 bases, with 17 bases left between them. Germline CDR1 SGHTA, CDR2 FQGNSA. The CDR3 region is CASSLASSSMANTQYF. CDR3 bases: TGTGCCAGCAGCTTAGCTAGTAGCTCCATGGCGAATACGCAGTATTTT.

V is TRBV7-2 and J is TRBJ2-3; D is undetermined. The V and J ends lost 5 bases and 4 bases respectively, with 13 bases between them. This CDR3 contains 14 residues. Germline V lookup: CDR1 SGHTA, CDR2 FQGNSA. The CDR3 bases are TGTGCCAGCAGCCCCCCCTTAGCAGCAGATACGCAGTATTTT. Its protein product is CASSPPLAADTQYF.